A selection of T cell receptor beta chains follows, all from one sample in a study of technical replicates of blood from a handful of donors. Measured with immunoSEQ multiplex PCR; TCRdb has only the in-frame clones, and not every one. The repertoire includes around 72,000 clones, 95% to 99% of them detected once, and roughly 0.2% sits in the top ten. Sequenced input: T cells isolated from PBMCs. The receptors here all came from a human donor in good health. Each CDR3 is given with its conserved first and last residue.

j_gene: TRBJ2-7
v_gene: TRBV5-1
CDR3aa: CASSLQGPPYEQYF

j_gene: TRBJ2-7
v_gene: TRBV11-3
CDR3aa: CASSFTGDEQYF

j_gene: TRBJ1-1
v_gene: TRBV27
CDR3aa: CASSLSPGSSTEAFF

j_gene: TRBJ2-7
v_gene: TRBV20-1
CDR3aa: CSAGSSYEQYF

j_gene: TRBJ2-5
v_gene: TRBV2
CDR3aa: CASSGGRRETQYF

j_gene: TRBJ2-3
v_gene: TRBV29-1
CDR3aa: CSVARATDTQYF

j_gene: TRBJ1-2
v_gene: TRBV7-2
CDR3aa: CASSLIPGASNYGYTF

j_gene: TRBJ1-2
v_gene: TRBV7-9
CDR3aa: CASSQGQAIYGYTF

j_gene: TRBJ2-1
v_gene: TRBV5-6
CDR3aa: CASSLVASGISENEQFF

j_gene: TRBJ2-1
v_gene: TRBV7-9
CDR3aa: CASSLARREATNEQFF

j_gene: TRBJ2-1
v_gene: TRBV9
CDR3aa: CASSEERERDNEQFF

j_gene: TRBJ2-1
v_gene: TRBV7-9
CDR3aa: CASSAGLADNEQFF

j_gene: TRBJ2-7
v_gene: TRBV2
CDR3aa: CASTETGVSYEQYF

j_gene: TRBJ2-2
v_gene: TRBV5-4
CDR3aa: CASSFGSRRGGAETGELFF

j_gene: TRBJ2-7
v_gene: TRBV6-5
CDR3aa: CASSYSIQGYEQYF

j_gene: TRBJ2-7
v_gene: TRBV7-2
CDR3aa: CASSQWTSGSVLGGEQYF

j_gene: TRBJ2-7
v_gene: TRBV5-6
CDR3aa: CASSPPTGPEQYF

j_gene: TRBJ2-7
v_gene: TRBV27
CDR3aa: CASSLYGSSYEQYF

j_gene: TRBJ1-5
v_gene: TRBV30
CDR3aa: CAWSGGQGGQPQHF

j_gene: TRBJ1-5
v_gene: TRBV2
CDR3aa: CASSRTGTAEQPQHF

j_gene: TRBJ2-3
v_gene: TRBV28
CDR3aa: CASSSGYPTDTQYF

j_gene: TRBJ2-5
v_gene: TRBV30
CDR3aa: CAWSGLAGGPWETQYF

j_gene: TRBJ1-4
v_gene: TRBV7-8
CDR3aa: CASSFSGTNEKLFF

j_gene: TRBJ1-2
v_gene: TRBV5-1
CDR3aa: CASRQSGDGYTF

j_gene: TRBJ2-7
v_gene: TRBV4-1
CDR3aa: CASSHTQAGAYEQYF

j_gene: TRBJ2-7
v_gene: TRBV6-5
CDR3aa: CASTPGTHYEQYF

j_gene: TRBJ1-2
v_gene: TRBV9
CDR3aa: CASSSGGAGYGYTF

j_gene: TRBJ2-1
v_gene: TRBV2
CDR3aa: CASSGWEREINNEQFF

j_gene: TRBJ1-4
v_gene: TRBV6-1
CDR3aa: CASGREYEKLFF

j_gene: TRBJ1-2
v_gene: TRBV28
CDR3aa: CASSLQGRSYGYTF

j_gene: TRBJ1-2
v_gene: TRBV5-1
CDR3aa: CASSLLGQGVDGYTF

j_gene: TRBJ2-1
v_gene: TRBV19
CDR3aa: CASSPTSGRANEQFF

j_gene: TRBJ2-7
v_gene: TRBV6-1
CDR3aa: CASVDRSSYEQYF

j_gene: TRBJ1-2
v_gene: TRBV15
CDR3aa: CATRPSEANYGYTF

j_gene: TRBJ2-3
v_gene: TRBV5-1
CDR3aa: CASSLLDTQYF

j_gene: TRBJ1-2
v_gene: TRBV27
CDR3aa: CASSSIAFPGQGYGYTF

j_gene: TRBJ2-5
v_gene: TRBV30
CDR3aa: CAWSPGLSSYQETQYF

j_gene: TRBJ1-1
v_gene: TRBV2
CDR3aa: CASLGLGAFF

j_gene: TRBJ2-3
v_gene: TRBV7-6
CDR3aa: CASSSRDREASDTQYF

j_gene: TRBJ2-7
v_gene: TRBV13
CDR3aa: CASSTGDFSYEQYF

j_gene: TRBJ1-2
v_gene: TRBV7-9
CDR3aa: CASSREGYTF

j_gene: TRBJ2-2
v_gene: TRBV7-6
CDR3aa: CASRPGSSHTGELFF

j_gene: TRBJ2-1
v_gene: TRBV7-2
CDR3aa: CASSSPTRALYNEQFF

j_gene: TRBJ2-3
v_gene: TRBV7-3
CDR3aa: CASSYTSGSTDTQYF

j_gene: TRBJ2-2
v_gene: TRBV7-8
CDR3aa: CASSFMGAGAAGELFF

j_gene: TRBJ2-1
v_gene: TRBV2
CDR3aa: CASASDEQFF

j_gene: TRBJ2-7
v_gene: TRBV29-1
CDR3aa: CSAGKTGAPYEQYF

j_gene: TRBJ2-5
v_gene: TRBV4-1
CDR3aa: CASSQTGGETQYF

j_gene: TRBJ2-1
v_gene: TRBV30
CDR3aa: CAWSGIVGNEQFF

j_gene: TRBJ1-1
v_gene: TRBV7-6
CDR3aa: CASSSGQGNTEAFF

j_gene: TRBJ1-1
v_gene: TRBV4-1
CDR3aa: CASSQEGGVMNTEAFF

j_gene: TRBJ2-7
v_gene: TRBV11-3
CDR3aa: CASSLYYEQYF

j_gene: TRBJ2-7
v_gene: TRBV27
CDR3aa: CASSVTGLEQYF

j_gene: TRBJ1-5
v_gene: TRBV14
CDR3aa: CASSPRGFSQPQHF

j_gene: TRBJ1-4
v_gene: TRBV27
CDR3aa: CASSFRSNEKLFF

j_gene: TRBJ1-5
v_gene: TRBV2
CDR3aa: CASSEAVQEYSNQPQHF

j_gene: TRBJ2-2
v_gene: TRBV4-3
CDR3aa: CASSQTQGTGELFF